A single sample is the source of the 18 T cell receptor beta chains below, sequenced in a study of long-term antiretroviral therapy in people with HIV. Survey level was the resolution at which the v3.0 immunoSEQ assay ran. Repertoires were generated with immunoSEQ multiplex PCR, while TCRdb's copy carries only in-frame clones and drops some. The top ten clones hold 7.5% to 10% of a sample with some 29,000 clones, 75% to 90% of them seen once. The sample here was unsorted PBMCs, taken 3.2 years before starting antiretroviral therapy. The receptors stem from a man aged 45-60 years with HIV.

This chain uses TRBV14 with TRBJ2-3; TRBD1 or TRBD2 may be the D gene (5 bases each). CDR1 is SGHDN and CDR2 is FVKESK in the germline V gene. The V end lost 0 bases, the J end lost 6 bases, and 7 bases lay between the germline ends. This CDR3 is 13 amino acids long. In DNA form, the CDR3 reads TGTGCCAGCAGCCAAGACGGGACCGATACGCAGTATTTT. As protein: CASSQDGTDTQYF. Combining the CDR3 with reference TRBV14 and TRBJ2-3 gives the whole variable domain EAGVTQFPSHSVIEKGQTVTLRCDPISGHDNLYWYRRVMGKEIKFLLHFVKESKQDESGMPNNRFLAERTGGTYSTLKVQPAELEDSGVYFCASSQDGTDTQYFGPGTRLTVL.

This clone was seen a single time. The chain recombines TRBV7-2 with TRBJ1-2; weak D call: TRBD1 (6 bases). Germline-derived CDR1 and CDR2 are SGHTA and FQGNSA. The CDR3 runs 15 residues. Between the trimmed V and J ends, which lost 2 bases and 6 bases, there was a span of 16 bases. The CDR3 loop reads CASSLNGGAKNGYTF. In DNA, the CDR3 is TGTGCCAGCAGCTTAAATGGGGGCGCGAAAAATGGCTACACCTTC.

CDR3 in amino acids: CASSQDPPAGSSPLHF. In nucleotides, the CDR3 is TGCGCCAGCAGCCAAGACCCACCGGCAGGGTCGTCACCCCTCCACTTT. V usage is TRBV4-3 and J usage is TRBJ1-6, with a weak D call TRBD1 (5 bases). Trimming removed 0 bases from V and 10 bases from J, with 16 bases in between. Germline V CDR1 and CDR2: LGHNA, YSLEER. CDR3 length equals 16 residues.

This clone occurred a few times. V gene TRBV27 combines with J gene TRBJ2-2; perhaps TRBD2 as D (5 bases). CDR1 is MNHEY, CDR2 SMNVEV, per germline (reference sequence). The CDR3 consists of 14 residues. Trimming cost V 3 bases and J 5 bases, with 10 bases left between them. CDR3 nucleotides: TGTGCCAGCAGTTTTACTAGTCTGACCGGGGAGCTGTTTTTT. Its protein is CASSFTSLTGELFF.

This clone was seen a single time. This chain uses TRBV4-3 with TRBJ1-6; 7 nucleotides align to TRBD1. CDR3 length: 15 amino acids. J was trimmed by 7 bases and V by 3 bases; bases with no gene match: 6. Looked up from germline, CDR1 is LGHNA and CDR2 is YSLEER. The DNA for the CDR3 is TGCGCCAGCAGCCACACGGACAGGTTCAATTCACCCCTCCACTTT. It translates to CASSHTDRFNSPLHF.

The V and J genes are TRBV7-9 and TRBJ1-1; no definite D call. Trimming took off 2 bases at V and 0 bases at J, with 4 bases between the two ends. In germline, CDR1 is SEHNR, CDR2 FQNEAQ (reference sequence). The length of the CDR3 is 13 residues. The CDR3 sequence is CASSLILNTEAFF. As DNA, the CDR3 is TGTGCCAGCAGCTTAATCTTGAACACTGAAGCTTTCTTT. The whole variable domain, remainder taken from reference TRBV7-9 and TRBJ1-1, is DTGVSQNPRHKITKRGQNVTFRCDPISEHNRLYWYRQTLGQGPEFLTYFQNEAQLEKSRLLSDRFSAERPKGSFSTLEIQRTEQGDSAMYLCASSLILNTEAFFGQGTRLTVV.

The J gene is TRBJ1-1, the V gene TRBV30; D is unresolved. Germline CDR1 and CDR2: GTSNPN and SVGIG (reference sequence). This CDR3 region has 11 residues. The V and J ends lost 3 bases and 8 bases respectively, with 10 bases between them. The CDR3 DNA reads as TGTGCCTGGAGGGCGGGGAGGGAAGCTTTCTTT. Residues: CAWRAGREAFF.

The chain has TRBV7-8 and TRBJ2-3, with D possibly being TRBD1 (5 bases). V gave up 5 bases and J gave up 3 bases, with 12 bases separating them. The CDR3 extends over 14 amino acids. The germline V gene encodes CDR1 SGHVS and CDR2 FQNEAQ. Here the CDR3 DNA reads TGTGCCAGCAGCGCCAGGGTTAGAACAGATACGCAGTATTTT. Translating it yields CASSARVRTDTQYF.

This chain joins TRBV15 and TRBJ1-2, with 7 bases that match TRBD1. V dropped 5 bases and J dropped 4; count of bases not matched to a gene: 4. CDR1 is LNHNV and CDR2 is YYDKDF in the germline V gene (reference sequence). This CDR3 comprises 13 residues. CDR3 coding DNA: TGTGCCACCAGCGGGGGACAGACCTATGGCTACACCTTC. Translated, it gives CATSGGQTYGYTF. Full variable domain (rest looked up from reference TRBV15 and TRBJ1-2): DAMVIQNPRYQVTQFGKPVTLSCSQTLNHNVMYWYQQKSSQAPKLLFHYYDKDFNNEADTPDNFQSRRPNTSFCFLDIRSPGLGDTAMYLCATSGGQTYGYTFGSGTRLTVV.

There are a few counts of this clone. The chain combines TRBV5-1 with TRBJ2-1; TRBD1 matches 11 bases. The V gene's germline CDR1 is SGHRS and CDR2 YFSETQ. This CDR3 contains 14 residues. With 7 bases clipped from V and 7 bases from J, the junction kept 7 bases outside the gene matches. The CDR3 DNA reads TGCGCCAGCGGGAAGGGACAGGGGGGGAATGAGCAGTTCTTC. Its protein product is CASGKGQGGNEQFF.

The CDR3 loop reads CSVSTGGSSYEQYF. The CDR3 DNA is TGCAGCGTCTCCACAGGGGGATCTTCCTACGAGCAGTACTTC. The rearrangement links TRBV29-1 to TRBJ2-7; TRBD1 matches at 8 bases. The CDR3 extends over 14 amino acids. The J segment lost 1 base and the V segment lost 6 bases, leaving 8 bases of the junction unmatched. Germline CDR1 SQVTM, CDR2 ANQGSEA.

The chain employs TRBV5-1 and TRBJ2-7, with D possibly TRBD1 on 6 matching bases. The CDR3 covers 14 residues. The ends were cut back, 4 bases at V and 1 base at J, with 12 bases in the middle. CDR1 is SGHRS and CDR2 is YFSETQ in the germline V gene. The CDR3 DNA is TGCGCCAGCAGCCTCCTACAGGGTTCCTACGAGCAGTACTTC. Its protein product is CASSLLQGSYEQYF.

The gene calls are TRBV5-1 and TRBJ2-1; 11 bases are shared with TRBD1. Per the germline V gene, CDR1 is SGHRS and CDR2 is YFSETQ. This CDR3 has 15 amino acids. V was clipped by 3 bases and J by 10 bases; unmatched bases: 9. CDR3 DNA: TGCGCCAGCAGCTCTGGTGGGACAGGGGGTAACGAGCAGTTCTTC. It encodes CASSSGGTGGNEQFF.

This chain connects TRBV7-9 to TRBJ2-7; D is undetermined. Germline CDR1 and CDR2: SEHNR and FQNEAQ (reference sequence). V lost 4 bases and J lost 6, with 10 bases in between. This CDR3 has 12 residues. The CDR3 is CASSSFGSEQYF. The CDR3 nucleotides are TGTGCCAGCAGCTCCTTCGGGTCCGAGCAGTACTTC.

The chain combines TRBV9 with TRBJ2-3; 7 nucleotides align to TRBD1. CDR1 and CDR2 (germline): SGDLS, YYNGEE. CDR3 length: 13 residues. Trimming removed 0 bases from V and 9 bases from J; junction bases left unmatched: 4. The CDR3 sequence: CASSVVRGGTQYF. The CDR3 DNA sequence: TGTGCCAGCAGCGTAGTTCGAGGGGGCACGCAGTATTTT.

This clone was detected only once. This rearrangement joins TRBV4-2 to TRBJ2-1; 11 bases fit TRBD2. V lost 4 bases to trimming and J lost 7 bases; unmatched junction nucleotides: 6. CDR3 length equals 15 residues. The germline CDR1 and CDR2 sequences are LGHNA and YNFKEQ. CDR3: CASSRVVAGGNEQFF. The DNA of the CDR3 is TGTGCCAGCAGCCGCGTGGTAGCGGGAGGGAATGAGCAGTTCTTC.

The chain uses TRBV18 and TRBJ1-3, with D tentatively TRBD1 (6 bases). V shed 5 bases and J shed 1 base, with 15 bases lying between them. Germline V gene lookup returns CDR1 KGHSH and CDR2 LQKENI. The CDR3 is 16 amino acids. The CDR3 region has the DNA TGTGCCAGCTCAGCGCAACAGGGAATGTCTGGAAACACCATATATTTT. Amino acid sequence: CASSAQQGMSGNTIYF.

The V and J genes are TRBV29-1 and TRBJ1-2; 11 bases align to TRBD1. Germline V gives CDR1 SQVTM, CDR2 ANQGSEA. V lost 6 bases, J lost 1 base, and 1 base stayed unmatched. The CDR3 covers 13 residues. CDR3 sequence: CSVGQGVNYGYTF. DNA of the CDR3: TGCAGCGTGGGACAGGGGGTTAACTATGGCTACACCTTC.